Listed below are T cell receptor beta chains from one sample, sequenced in a study of blood T cells in healthy people across ages. From the 5' RACE reads, TCRdb called clonotypes with MiXCR, one entry per CDR3 protein. The data contain roughly 2 million distinct CDR3 sequences, around 48% of them seen just once; the ten biggest clones take up about 2.1%. Source material: blood. The source is a middle-aged woman in good health. Each CDR3 is given with its conserved first and last residue. The D gene is left open where the match is weak. Expanded clones get a size class; other rows say once, few or many, or leave the size out.

J	size	V	D	DNA	CDR3
TRBJ2-7	few	TRBV28	TRBD1	TGTGCCAGCAGTTTCTATAGTGGCAGGGGGTTCGAGCAGTACTTC	CASSFYSGRGFEQYF
TRBJ1-2	.	TRBV29-1	.	TGCAGCGGGAAAGTTGGTGATGGCTACACCTTC	CSGKVGDGYTF
TRBJ2-7	few	TRBV29-1	.	TGCAGCGCAGTTGGGGGCCTCTACGAGCAGTACTTC	CSAVGGLYEQYF
TRBJ2-7	.	TRBV6-5	.	TGTGCCAGCACCGGAGGGGCTCCCTACGAGCAGTACTTC	CASTGGAPYEQYF
TRBJ2-3	few	TRBV29-1	.	TGCAGCGGGATCTTTGCAGATACGCAGTATTTT	CSGIFADTQYF
TRBJ2-5	few	TRBV20-1	.	TGCAGTGCCCGCGGTTCAGGACGTCAAGAGACCCAGTACTTC	CSARGSGRQETQYF
TRBJ2-1	few	TRBV4-3	.	TGCGCCAGCAGCCAAGATTCCACTCCCTACAATGAGCAGTTCTTC	CASSQDSTPYNEQFF
TRBJ2-7	.	TRBV7-9	.	TGTGCCAGCAGCCCTGGAGGGACACACCCGTACGAGCAGTACTTC	CASSPGGTHPYEQYF
TRBJ1-2	few	TRBV5-6	.	TGTGCCACACGGGGAGTGGATGGCTACACCTTC	CATRGVDGYTF
TRBJ2-7	.	TRBV20-1	.	TGCAGTGTCCCCACGGGCTCCTACGAGCAGTACTTC	CSVPTGSYEQYF
TRBJ2-3	.	TRBV20-1	TRBD1	TGCAGTGCTAGAGAAAGAGGGGGCGCAGATACGCAGTATTTT	CSARERGGADTQYF
TRBJ2-4	.	TRBV2	.	TGTGCCAGCTTGGGCAGGGTCCAGAACATTCAGTACTTC	CASLGRVQNIQYF
TRBJ2-7	.	TRBV7-9	.	TGTGCCAGCAGCTTCCTCGGGTCAGACTCCTACGAGCAGTACTTC	CASSFLGSDSYEQYF
TRBJ2-5	few	TRBV10-3	.	TGTGCCATCAGTGACAGGGAGCTGGGGCAAGAGACCCAGTACTTC	CAISDRELGQETQYF
TRBJ2-5	.	TRBV29-1	TRBD2	TGCAGCGTTTGGTTAGCGGGGAAAGAGACCCAGTACTTC	CSVWLAGKETQYF
TRBJ2-1	once	TRBV7-3	.	TGTGCCAGCAGCTTATATCTGGGGCGCAATGAGCAGTTCTTC	CASSLYLGRNEQFF
TRBJ1-6	.	TRBV7-2	.	TGTGCCAGCAGCTTAGTTGGTGGGGGCGCGGGCTCACCCCTCCACTTT	CASSLVGGGAGSPLHF
TRBJ2-2	.	TRBV4-1	TRBD2	TGCGCCAGCAGCCAACTTAGCGGGGTGAACACCGGGGAGCTGTTTTTT	CASSQLSGVNTGELFF
TRBJ2-7	.	TRBV27	TRBD2	TGTGCCAGCAGTATAGCGGGCCAACGTTACAATGAGCAGTACTTC	CASSIAGQRYNEQYF
TRBJ1-2	few	TRBV20-1	.	TGCAGCGACGACAGTCGTTCGGGCTATGGCTACACCTTC	CSDDSRSGYGYTF
TRBJ2-6	.	TRBV10-3	TRBD1	TGTGCCATCAGCGGGACAGGGAAAAGGGCCAACGTCCTGACTTTC	CAISGTGKRANVLTF